The clone carrying this TCR beta chain was seen repeatedly, ten times or more. Its target is not known. The data were obtained in a study of T-cell reconstitution after alpha-beta-depleted transplantation in children. Unique molecular identifiers tagged the TCRbeta library. TCRdb re-analysed the PCR reads in MiXCR, keeping a single row per CDR3 protein. There are approximately 500,000 distinct CDR3 sequences in the sample; under 12% occur only once, and 2% to 2.5% lies in the top ten. Study outcomes and limitations: Newly made T cells mostly supplied T-cell counts and diversity one year after transplant. After transplant, at about two months, alpha-beta T cells were reportedly derived from several hundred expanded graft clones. The high TCRbeta diversity at day 60 in some patients came from surviving recipient T cells and thymic progenitors.

The V and J ends lost 10 bases and 2 bases, in that order; junction bases with no gene match: 13. CDR3 length: 16 residues. Germline-derived CDR1 and CDR2 are ENHRY and SYGVKD. The chain carries TRBV10-3 and TRBJ2-7; 11 nucleotides line up with TRBD2. This receptor was obtained from a child aged 2-15 years with inherited bone marrow failure, due to receive a stem cell transplant. The sequences come from PBMCs, collected before TCRalphabeta/CD19-depleted stem cell transplant. The CDR3 DNA sequence: TGTGCCACCGCCCGGACTAGCGGGCCCGTCCCCTACGAGCAGTACTTC. This codes for CATARTSGPVPYEQYF.